The 23 T cell receptor beta chains given below trace back to one sample, sequenced in a study of monozygotic twins with inflammatory bowel disease. TCRdb reprocessed the 5' RACE reads and stores each CDR3 protein as one record, lacking DNA. The table for this sample gives 330,000 or so distinct CDR3 sequences. The sequencing input was blood. These TCRs come from a human donor with ulcerative colitis or Crohn's disease, or a healthy co-twin of an affected twin (not recorded which).

The chain couples TRBV6-5 to TRBJ1-2; TCRdb reports TRBD1, a call that lacks DNA to check it against. The CDR3 length is 14 residues. Germline CDR1 is MNHEY and CDR2 is SVGAGI. The CDR3 loop is CASSYSGSPYGYTF.

This rearrangement joins TRBV5-4 to TRBJ2-2; TCRdb's D call of TRBD2 is untestable without DNA. This CDR3 comprises 15 residues. The germline CDR1 and CDR2 sequences are SGHNT and YYREEE (reference sequence). CDR3 in amino acids: CASSSTSVDTGELFF.

V gene TRBV4-2 combines with J gene TRBJ2-3; without DNA, the TCRdb call of TRBD2 cannot be checked. The CDR3 runs to 15 residues. The germline CDR1 and CDR2 sequences are LGHNA and YNFKEQ. CDR3 loop: CASSGSGRAVDTQYF.

This rearrangement joins TRBV28 to TRBJ2-2; TCRdb names TRBD2, which stays unverified in the absence of DNA. This CDR3 contains 16 residues. Germline V gene data show CDR1 as MDHEN and CDR2 as SYDVKM. The CDR3 protein is CASSFTLAGVAGELFF.

V gene TRBV2 combines with J gene TRBJ1-2; TCRdb selects TRBD1, and the lack of DNA leaves this call unchecked. This CDR3 is built from 16 residues. Germline assignment: CDR1 SNHLY and CDR2 FYNNEI. The CDR3 protein is CASSRSTGLTNYGYTF.

The genes are TRBV3-1 and TRBJ2-1; TCRdb designates TRBD1, a call that cannot be tested without DNA. The germline V gene has CDR1 LGHDT and CDR2 YNNKEL (reference sequence). The CDR3 loop spans 14 amino acids. The CDR3 spells CASSQGGRGSEQFF.

The V and J genes are TRBV5-1 and TRBJ2-3; TCRdb's D call, TRBD2, is unchecked because there is no DNA. Germline V gene data show CDR1 as SGHRS and CDR2 as YFSETQ. The CDR3 sequence is 16 residues long. The CDR3 region is CASSLGPAGGGDTQYF.

The rearrangement joins TRBV20-1 to TRBJ2-5; TCRdb designates TRBD2, a call that cannot be tested without DNA. The CDR3 length is 14 residues. Germline V CDR1 and CDR2: DFQATT, SNEGSKA (reference sequence). This CDR3 reads CSALLSGGSETQYF.

The gene calls are TRBV5-6 and TRBJ2-1; the D call from TCRdb, TRBD2, cannot be confirmed without DNA. Per the germline V gene, CDR1 is SGHDT and CDR2 is YYEEEE. CDR3 size: 15 residues. The CDR3 here is CASSLNGRIDNEQFF.

The chain couples TRBV9 to TRBJ2-5; TCRdb's D gene call, TRBD1, goes unchecked for lack of DNA. CDR3 length: 12 residues. Germline CDR1 SGDLS, CDR2 YYNGEE. The CDR3 sequence is CASSVGGETQYF. Full variable domain (rest looked up from reference TRBV9 and TRBJ2-5): DSGVTQTPKHLITATGQRVTLRCSPRSGDLSVYWYQQSLDQGLQFLIQYYNGEERAKGNILERFSAQQFPDLHSELNLSSLELGDSALYFCASSVGGETQYFGPGTRLLVL.

This chain connects TRBV19 to TRBJ2-1; with no DNA, the TCRdb D assignment of TRBD1 cannot be verified. CDR3 size: 15 residues. CDR1 and CDR2 from the germline V gene are LNHDA and SQIVND (reference sequence). CDR3 sequence reads: CASRLDGTGDNEQFF. Supplemented by reference TRBV19 and TRBJ2-1, the full variable domain reads DGGITQSPKYLFRKEGQNVTLSCEQNLNHDAMYWYRQDPGQGLRLIYYSQIVNDFQKGDIAEGYSVSREKKESFPLTVTSAQKNPTAFYLCASRLDGTGDNEQFFGPGTRLTVL.

V is TRBV20-1 and J is TRBJ1-5. CDR1 is DFQATT and CDR2 is SNEGSKA in the germline V gene (reference sequence). The CDR3 consists of 14 residues. The CDR3 here is CSASGAGNNQPQHF.

The chain carries TRBV5-4 and TRBJ1-2; TCRdb selects TRBD1, and the lack of DNA leaves this call unchecked. Per germline, CDR1 SGHNT and CDR2 YYREEE (reference sequence). The CDR3 is 14 residues long. CDR3 sequence reads: CASSLQGPPGGYTF.

J is TRBJ2-7 and V is TRBV5-1; absent DNA, TCRdb's TRBD1 call cannot be checked. This CDR3 region has 14 residues. Germline V gene sequence: CDR1 SGHRS, CDR2 YFSETQ. CDR3 in amino acids: CASSGKQGRYEQYF.

The chain couples TRBV3-1 to TRBJ2-5. Germline V gives CDR1 LGHDT, CDR2 YNNKEL (reference sequence). CDR3 length: 13 residues. CDR3 region: CASTLGREETQYF.

This rearrangement joins TRBV15 to TRBJ2-3; TCRdb reports TRBD2, a call that lacks DNA to check it against. CDR1 and CDR2 from the germline V gene are LNHNV and YYDKDF (reference sequence). The CDR3 consists of 15 residues. CDR3 sequence: CATSRDGTRTDTQYF.

V is TRBV5-5 and J is TRBJ2-1; with no DNA, the TCRdb D assignment of TRBD1 cannot be verified. In germline, CDR1 is SGHKS, CDR2 YYEKEE (reference sequence). The CDR3 length is 15 residues. The CDR3 spells CASSQGQGLYNEQFF. Full variable domain (missing parts from reference TRBV5-5 and TRBJ2-1): DAGVTQSPTHLIKTRGQQVTLRCSPISGHKSVSWYQQVLGQGPQFIFQYYEKEERGRGNFPDRFSARQFPNYSSELNVNALLLGDSALYLCASSQGQGLYNEQFFGPGTRLTVL.

This CDR3 reads CASSASGGDTGELFF. V and J are TRBV5-1 and TRBJ2-2; TCRdb proposes TRBD2, but this gene call is untestable without DNA. This CDR3 comprises 15 residues. Germline CDR1 SGHRS, CDR2 YFSETQ.

The J gene is TRBJ2-1, the V gene TRBV5-6. The V gene's germline CDR1 is SGHDT and CDR2 YYEEEE. This CDR3 comprises 16 residues. The CDR3 protein is CASSLGRGRSYNEQFF. The full variable domain, completed using reference TRBV5-6 and TRBJ2-1, is DAGVTQSPTHLIKTRGQQVTLRCSPKSGHDTVSWYQQALGQGPQFIFQYYEEEERQRGNFPDRFSGHQFPNYSSELNVNALLLGDSALYLCASSLGRGRSYNEQFFGPGTRLTVL.

CDR3 amino acids: CASTSSSDTQYF. The chain couples TRBV28 to TRBJ2-3. This CDR3 is 12 amino acids long. CDR1 and CDR2 (germline): MDHEN, SYDVKM.

The chain joins TRBV20-1 to TRBJ2-3. CDR1 and CDR2 (germline): DFQATT, SNEGSKA (reference sequence). The CDR3 extends over 14 amino acids. Here the CDR3 reads CSARTQRSTDTQYF.

Here the CDR3 reads CSAPSIGQGVYEQYF. This sequence joins TRBV20-1 and TRBJ2-7; TCRdb's assignment of TRBD1 cannot be checked, as there is no DNA. Looked up from germline, CDR1 is DFQATT and CDR2 is SNEGSKA (reference sequence). CDR3 length equals 15 residues.

V gene TRBV5-1 combines with J gene TRBJ1-1; there is no DNA to check the TCRdb D call of TRBD1. Germline CDR1 reads SGHRS; CDR2 reads YFSETQ. The CDR3 runs to 14 residues. The CDR3 protein is CASSSTTGNTEAFF.